Given below is one T cell receptor (beta chain) in context. Its antigen is as yet unknown. Sequencing used immunoSEQ version 4 in survey mode. Each sample used up to 1 ug genomic DNA diluted to approximately 9 ng/uL. Assay used: immunoSEQ multiplex PCR; TCRdb lists only in-frame clones, some missing. The sample lists more than 35,000 clones, roughly 90% occurring once. The sample is drawn from a study of persistence of HIV-infected CD4 T cells. This nonspecific control used anti-CD3/anti-CD28 bead stimulation of CD4+ T cells. Sorting selected CD4+ T cells upregulating both CD40 ligand and CD69. CDR3 length equals 16 residues. Germline assignment: CDR1 SGHNT and CDR2 YYREEE (reference sequence). The V segment lost 1 base and the J segment 1 base; nucleotides outside the gene matches: 2. Points from the study as a whole: The rare CMV-responding cells with HIV-1 proviruses were not separately TCR-sequenced. TCR oligoclonality correlated with proviral oligoclonality in the same sorted populations. Compared with CD3/CD28-stimulated cells, CMV- and Gag-responding cells showed lower TCRbeta richness.

The V call is TRBV5-4, the J call TRBJ2-4; 10 bases fit TRBD1. This TCR was sampled from an adult man with HIV who was CMV-seropositive. The sample in question was CD4+ T cells sorted from PBMCs after approximately 20-hour stimulation, obtained from a patient who received antiretroviral therapy. CDR3 region: CASSLRTGGAKNIQYF. Written as DNA, the CDR3 is TGTGCCAGCAGCTTGAGGACAGGGGGGGCCAAAAACATTCAGTACTTC.